Below, 29 T cell receptor beta chains from the same sample are listed, as sequenced in a study of CD8+ T cells in alopecia areata. RNA was isolated and reverse transcribed to cDNA, the sequencing template. Using immunoSEQ multiplex PCR, the repertoire was profiled, and TCRdb retains in-frame clones only, with some absent. The sample yields roughly 130,000 clones, 45% to 60% seen once. Sequencing used CD4+ T cells sorted from blood, obtained at week 0. These receptors originate from a human donor with alopecia areata.

Concerning this clone: The same CDR3 also results from other DNA sequences found in this sample. V is TRBV6-6 and J is TRBJ2-5; D is unresolved. Germline V gives CDR1 MNHNY, CDR2 SVGAGI (reference sequence). This CDR3 has 12 amino acids. V was cut by 2 bases and J by 2 bases, with 3 bases left in between. The DNA for the CDR3 is TGTGCCAGCAGTTACCGGCAAGAGACCCAGTACTTC. Amino acid sequence: CASSYRQETQYF.

The V call is TRBV4-2, the J call TRBJ2-3; maybe TRBD2 (6 bases). From germline, CDR1 is LGHNA and CDR2 YNFKEQ. The CDR3 sequence is 15 residues long. V was shortened by 3 bases and J by 5 bases, with 15 bases between the two germline ends. CDR3 residues: CASSQFSGSQDTQYF. DNA of the CDR3: TGTGCCAGCAGCCAGTTTAGCGGAAGTCAAGATACGCAGTATTTT.

The genes are TRBV7-8 and TRBJ2-1; D gene unclear. The CDR3 sequence is 13 residues long. Trimming cost V 2 bases and J 8 bases, with 10 bases left between them. Germline V CDR1 and CDR2: SGHVS, FQNEAQ. This chain's CDR3 is CASSLKHFDEQFF. The CDR3 region has the DNA TGTGCCAGCAGCTTAAAGCATTTCGATGAGCAGTTCTTC.

This chain joins TRBV5-1 and TRBJ2-5; TRBD1 matches 10 bases. The length of the CDR3 is 16 residues. After removal of 4 bases from V and 2 bases from J, the junction contained 8 bases not matched to a gene. Germline CDR1 is SGHRS and CDR2 is YFSETQ. CDR3 DNA: TGCGCCAGCAGCCTCGGACAGGGGGAGTGGCAAGAGACCCAGTACTTC. Translation gives CASSLGQGEWQETQYF.

The rearrangement joins TRBV5-1 to TRBJ2-3; TRBD2 matches 8 bases. Germline-derived CDR1 and CDR2 are SGHRS and YFSETQ. The CDR3 totals 15 residues. With V trimmed by 4 bases and J by 2 bases, 6 bases remained unmatched. CDR3 nucleotide sequence: TGCGCCAGCAGCAAACTAGCGGACGACACAGATACGCAGTATTTT. The encoded protein is CASSKLADDTDTQYF.

V and J are TRBV5-6 and TRBJ2-1; TRBD2 aligns across 12 bases. V gave up 4 bases and J gave up 1 base; unmatched junction bases: 3. In germline, CDR1 is SGHDT, CDR2 YYEEEE. This CDR3 has 16 residues. The chain's CDR3 is CASSRTSGVSYNEQFF. In nucleotides, the CDR3 is TGTGCCAGCAGCCGGACTAGCGGGGTATCCTACAATGAGCAGTTCTTC.

There are a few counts of this clone. The chain employs TRBV7-9 and TRBJ2-7; D ambiguous. The CDR3 totals 14 residues. V lost 2 bases and J 4 bases, leaving 12 bases between the germline ends. In germline, CDR1 is SEHNR, CDR2 FQNEAQ (reference sequence). The CDR3 DNA follows: TGTGCCAGCAGCTTACAGGCGGAGACGTACGAGCAGTACTTC. It specifies CASSLQAETYEQYF.

This clone came up a few times. V usage is TRBV5-1 and J usage is TRBJ2-5, with D perhaps matching TRBD1 or TRBD2 (6 bases each). This CDR3 is built from 15 residues. The V and J ends lost 0 bases and 3 bases respectively, with 12 bases between them. Germline-derived CDR1 and CDR2 are SGHRS and YFSETQ. CDR3 coding DNA: TGCGCCAGCAGCTTGGATGGGGGGCCGGAAGAGACCCAGTACTTC. This encodes CASSLDGGPEETQYF.

V usage is TRBV7-9 and J usage is TRBJ1-2, with D possibly TRBD1 on 6 matching bases. Trimming took off 2 bases at V and 6 bases at J, with 13 bases between the two ends. The CDR3 loop spans 14 amino acids. In germline, CDR1 is SEHNR, CDR2 FQNEAQ (reference sequence). DNA for the CDR3: TGTGCCAGCAGCTTATCTCAGGGGCGGAATGGCTACACCTTC. Its translation: CASSLSQGRNGYTF.

A few counts support this clone. The chain joins TRBV6-1 to TRBJ2-3; tentatively, D is TRBD1 (5 bases). Germline CDR1 MNHNS, CDR2 SASEGT. Trimming removed 1 base at V and 7 bases at J, with 15 bases between. This CDR3 region has 15 residues. CDR3 sequence reads: CASSEGAGSGHTQYF. The CDR3 DNA reads TGTGCCAGCAGTGAAGGTGCAGGGTCAGGACATACGCAGTATTTT.

V and J are TRBV6-6 and TRBJ1-1; D call uncertain. The CDR3 sequence is 15 residues long. V shed 3 bases and J shed 11 bases, with 22 bases lying between them. Germline CDR1 reads MNHNY; CDR2 reads SVGAGI (reference sequence). In DNA, the CDR3 is TGTGCCAGCAGTTATCAAAATCCGGCAAGTCGGTGGGCTTTCTTT. This encodes CASSYQNPASRWAFF.

V is TRBV14 and J is TRBJ2-7; TRBD2 is a possible D gene (6 bases). The CDR3 sequence is 14 residues long. The V and J ends lost 2 bases and 4 bases respectively, with 12 bases between them. Per germline, CDR1 SGHDN and CDR2 FVKESK. CDR3 nucleotides: TGTGCCAGCAGCCAAAGCTGGAGGGGATACGAGCAGTACTTC. Translating it yields CASSQSWRGYEQYF. The entire variable domain, with the rest obtained from reference TRBV14 and TRBJ2-7, is as follows: EAGVTQFPSHSVIEKGQTVTLRCDPISGHDNLYWYRRVMGKEIKFLLHFVKESKQDESGMPNNRFLAERTGGTYSTLKVQPAELEDSGVYFCASSQSWRGYEQYFGPGTRLTVT.

The CDR3 nucleotides read TGTGCCAGCAGCTCGGGACAGGGGAGTACCTACGAGCAGTACTTC. Encoded protein: CASSSGQGSTYEQYF. The V and J genes are TRBV7-9 and TRBJ2-7; 10 bases map to TRBD1. The V gene end was trimmed by 4 bases and the J gene end by 2 bases; junction bases not matched to a gene: 5. This CDR3 is built from 15 residues. Germline-derived CDR1 and CDR2 are SEHNR and FQNEAQ (reference sequence).

This sequence joins TRBV28 and TRBJ2-1; D not resolved. This CDR3 has 14 residues. The V and J ends lost 2 bases and 4 bases respectively, with 9 bases between them. Germline V CDR1 and CDR2: MDHEN, SYDVKM. The CDR3 coding sequence is TGTGCCAGCAGTTTACCGGTAGCATACAATGAGCAGTTCTTC. Translation: CASSLPVAYNEQFF.

This sequence joins TRBV18 and TRBJ2-1; 8 bases are a match to TRBD2. The CDR3 runs 14 residues. Germline CDR1 and CDR2: KGHSH and LQKENI. The J segment lost 8 bases and the V segment lost 3 bases, leaving 6 bases of the junction unmatched. This CDR3 reads CASSPLAGYDEQFF. CDR3 DNA: TGTGCCAGCTCACCCTTAGCGGGATATGATGAGCAGTTCTTC.

The chain joins TRBV7-2 to TRBJ2-5; D unresolved. This CDR3 region has 14 residues. Looked up from germline, CDR1 is SGHTA and CDR2 is FQGNSA. Trimming shortened V by 1 base and J by 5 bases, and 11 bases separated the two germline ends. The CDR3 loop reads CASSLERQLETQYF. CDR3 bases: TGTGCCAGCAGCTTAGAAAGGCAGCTTGAGACCCAGTACTTC.

This clone was seen only a few times. The chain has TRBV18 and TRBJ2-6, with D unclear. Germline CDR1 is KGHSH and CDR2 is LQKENI. Trimming removed 2 bases from V and 2 bases from J, with 13 bases in between. The length of the CDR3 is 17 residues. For the CDR3, the DNA is TGTGCCAGCTCACCAAACCCCCCAGGAGCTGGGGCCAACGTCCTGACTTTC. Translated: CASSPNPPGAGANVLTF.

This chain links TRBV5-6 with TRBJ2-3, with TRBD1 matching over 8 bases. This CDR3 has 16 amino acids. Germline trimming cut 4 bases from V and 0 bases from J; bases unmatched to any gene: 7. Germline CDR1 SGHDT, CDR2 YYEEEE. The CDR3 loop reads CASSALGTGSTDTQYF. CDR3 bases: TGTGCCAGCAGCGCTCTAGGGACAGGCAGCACAGATACGCAGTATTTT.

V usage is TRBV9 and J usage is TRBJ2-2; D gene uncertain. From germline, CDR1 is SGDLS and CDR2 YYNGEE. Trimming took 4 bases from V and 3 from J, leaving 7 bases between them. The CDR3 covers 13 residues. The CDR3 here is CASSFSDTGELFF. In DNA form, the CDR3 reads TGTGCCAGCAGCTTCTCAGACACCGGGGAGCTGTTTTTT.

This clone appeared a few times. The V and J genes are TRBV5-1 and TRBJ2-5, with D tentatively TRBD1 or TRBD2 (5 bases each). Trimming took off 5 bases at V and 3 bases at J, with 14 bases between the two ends. The CDR3 sequence is 14 residues long. Germline V lookup: CDR1 SGHRS, CDR2 YFSETQ. The CDR3 region is CASSRGLTKETQYF. The CDR3 DNA sequence: TGCGCCAGCAGTCGGGGCCTTACTAAAGAGACCCAGTACTTC.

The count of this clone is one. The chain joins TRBV18 to TRBJ2-3; 8 bases are shared with TRBD2. The V gene's germline CDR1 is KGHSH and CDR2 LQKENI. V was pared by 5 bases and J by 2 bases, with 3 bases of the junction left unmatched. The CDR3 covers 14 residues. The CDR3 reads CASSKTSDTDTQYF. For the CDR3, the DNA is TGTGCCAGCTCAAAGACTAGCGACACAGATACGCAGTATTTT.

The V call is TRBV6-6, the J call TRBJ1-2; D possibly corresponds to TRBD1 (5 bases). CDR1 is MNHNY and CDR2 is SVGAGI in the germline V gene (reference sequence). Trimming stripped 7 bases from V and 4 bases from J, with 10 bases between. This CDR3 spans 12 amino acids. CDR3 sequence (DNA): TGTGCCAGCACAGGGCAGCTCTATGGCTACACCTTC. This encodes CASTGQLYGYTF.

This clone has only one observation. The genes are TRBV9 and TRBJ2-1; D is undetermined. Trimming took off 3 bases at V and 7 bases at J, with 5 bases between the two ends. This CDR3 has 11 residues. Germline loops: CDR1 SGDLS, CDR2 YYNGEE. CDR3 DNA sequence: TGTGCCAGCAGCGGGGGTAATGAGCAGTTCTTC. Its protein is CASSGGNEQFF.

This chain links TRBV18 with TRBJ2-1; maybe TRBD2 (5 bases). The CDR3 extends over 12 amino acids. The germline V and J ends were trimmed by 2 bases and 8 bases, with 7 bases remaining between them. CDR1 is KGHSH, CDR2 LQKENI, per germline. The CDR3 reads CASSPGRDEQFF. CDR3 DNA: TGTGCCAGCTCACCAGGGCGGGATGAGCAGTTCTTC.

The chain employs TRBV18 and TRBJ1-5; D remains unclear. With 5 bases removed from V and 3 bases from J, the gap between germline ends came to 8 bases. The CDR3 contains 13 residues. CDR1 and CDR2 (germline): KGHSH, LQKENI. The CDR3 DNA sequence: TGTGCCAGCTCAGTGTCAGACAATCAGCCCCAGCATTTT. This codes for CASSVSDNQPQHF.

This clone was counted a single time. V is TRBV5-1 and J is TRBJ2-7; D perhaps matches TRBD2 (6 bases). The CDR3 contains 13 residues. Germline-derived CDR1 and CDR2 are SGHRS and YFSETQ. The ends were cut back, 3 bases at V and 5 bases at J, with 12 bases in the middle. The CDR3 sequence: CASSSEGLDEQYF. As DNA, the CDR3 is TGCGCCAGCAGCTCGGAGGGCCTTGACGAGCAGTACTTC.

This rearrangement joins TRBV29-1 to TRBJ2-5, with D perhaps matching TRBD2 (7 bases). The V and J ends lost 3 bases and 5 bases respectively, with 16 bases between them. This CDR3 contains 14 residues. Germline CDR1 is SQVTM and CDR2 is ANQGSEA. The CDR3 DNA sequence: TGCAGCGTTGAGATTCGGGGGGCTGGGGAGACCCAGTACTTC. As protein: CSVEIRGAGETQYF. The full variable domain, in which reference TRBV29-1 and TRBJ2-5 provide the parts outside the CDR3, is SAVISQKPSRDICQRGTSLTIQCQVDSQVTMMFWYRQQPGQSLTLIATANQGSEATYESGFVIDKFPISRPNLTFSTLTVSNMSPEDSSIYLCSVEIRGAGETQYFGPGTRLLVL.

A note on this clone: This same CDR3 is encoded by further DNA sequences in the sample. The J gene is TRBJ1-2, the V gene TRBV7-2, with TRBD1 matching 9 bases. CDR3 size: 15 residues. V shed 0 bases and J 8 bases; nucleotides not matched to a gene: 7. Germline V lookup: CDR1 SGHTA, CDR2 FQGNSA. The CDR3: CASSLARRGQGGYTF. As DNA, the CDR3 is TGTGCCAGCAGCTTAGCAAGAAGGGGACAGGGAGGCTACACCTTC.

V is TRBV6-9 and J is TRBJ2-1; maybe TRBD2 (6 bases). CDR3 length: 13 residues. V lost 6 bases, J lost 7 bases, and 13 bases lay in between. Germline loops: CDR1 MNHGY, CDR2 SVAAGI. CDR3 bases: TGTGCCAGCAGCCTGACTAGTGGGAATGAGCAGTTCTTC. This gives the protein CASSLTSGNEQFF.